This T cell receptor beta chain was captured in a study of beta chain features in type 1 diabetes. Study-level information: Healthy donors and patients had similar age, gender and cell yields.

With 4 bases clipped from V and 0 bases from J, the junction kept 3 bases outside the gene matches. The CDR3 spans 16 residues. The germline gives CDR1 KGHSH, CDR2 LQKENI. By way of CD45RO/CCR7/CD25/CD127/CD95/CD27, the CD4+ regulatory, stem cell-like memory, central memory and naive cells were sorted. In its sample, this clone was seen a few times. Its antigen remains unknown. TCRB transcripts that were expressed got sequenced, as all of the isolated RNA had been reverse transcribed. Repertoires were generated with immunoSEQ multiplex PCR, while TCRdb's copy carries only in-frame clones and drops some. The data hold under 250,000 clones, with approximately 15% observed a single time. General study points: The study found fewer insertions and more deletions at VDJ junctions in type 1 diabetes patients. In every one of the four CD4+ subsets, TCRB CDR3s were moderately but significantly shorter in Type 1 diabetes patients.

This sequence originates from a young man with type 1 diabetes. The sample was naive CD4+ T cells from blood. This chain links TRBV18 with TRBJ1-1; TRBD1 aligns across 12 bases. The CDR3: CASSLGTGGMNTEAFF. The CDR3 DNA reads TGTGCCAGCTCACTGGGGACAGGGGGCATGAACACTGAAGCTTTCTTT.